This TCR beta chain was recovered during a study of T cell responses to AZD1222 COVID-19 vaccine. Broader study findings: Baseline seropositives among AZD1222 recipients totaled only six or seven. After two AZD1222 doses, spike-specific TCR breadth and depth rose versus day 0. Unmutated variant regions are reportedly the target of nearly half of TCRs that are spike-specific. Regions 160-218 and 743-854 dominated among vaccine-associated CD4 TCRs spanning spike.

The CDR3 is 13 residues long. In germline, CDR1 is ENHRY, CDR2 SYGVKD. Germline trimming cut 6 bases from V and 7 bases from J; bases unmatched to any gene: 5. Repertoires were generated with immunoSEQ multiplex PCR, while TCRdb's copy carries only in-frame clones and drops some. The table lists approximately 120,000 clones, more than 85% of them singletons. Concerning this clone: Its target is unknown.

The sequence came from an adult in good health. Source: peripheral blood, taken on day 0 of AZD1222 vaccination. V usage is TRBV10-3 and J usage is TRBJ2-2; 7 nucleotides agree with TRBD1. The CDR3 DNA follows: TGTGCCATCAGAGACAGGGTCGACGGGGAGCTGTTTTTT. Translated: CAIRDRVDGELFF.